Listed below are T cell receptor beta chains from one sample, sequenced in a study of CD8+ T cells in alopecia areata. The protocol was immunoSEQ multiplex PCR, while the TCRdb copy is restricted to in-frame clones and leaves out a portion. The sample carries 110,000 or so clones, roughly 50% recorded once. Specimen: CD8+ T cells sorted from blood, collected at week 4, from a patient treated with tofacitinib. The source of these receptors is a human donor with alopecia areata. Both conserved end residues are part of each CDR3. The D gene is left open where the match is weak. Not all rows give a size; the values are once, few, many and, for expanded clones, a class.

>.|TRBV29-1|TRBJ2-1|few
TGCAGCGCCGGGGGAGCGGGGACATTCTACAATGAGCAGTTCTTC
CSAGGAGTFYNEQFF
>.|TRBV29-1|TRBJ2-7|.
TGCAGCGTTGAAGAAGAGACAGGAATCTCCTACGAGCAGTACTTC
CSVEEETGISYEQYF
>.|TRBV29-1|TRBJ1-1|few
TGCAGCGCCCCCGGGACTCTGAACACTGAAGCTTTCTTT
CSAPGTLNTEAFF
>TRBD1|TRBV7-9|TRBJ2-7|.
TGTGCCAGCAGCTCTTCGTTAGGACAGGTATACGAGCAGTACTTC
CASSSSLGQVYEQYF
>.|TRBV29-1|TRBJ2-7|few
TGCAGCGTTGTGTGGGCAGACTCCTACGAGCAGTACTTC
CSVVWADSYEQYF
>.|TRBV5-1|TRBJ1-3|.
TGCGCCAGCAGCGATCCGGGGGGCGATGGAAACACCATATATTTT
CASSDPGGDGNTIYF
>.|TRBV27|TRBJ2-7|.
TGTGCCAGCAGTTCGACGGGGGACGAGCAGTACTTC
CASSSTGDEQYF
>TRBD2|TRBV28|TRBJ2-1|few
TGTGCCAGCAGCCAGCTAGCGGGGGGGTACAATGAGCAGTTCTTC
CASSQLAGGYNEQFF
>.|TRBV15|TRBJ2-3|few
TGTGCCACCAGCAGCTACTACCCAACTGGTACGCAGTATTTT
CATSSYYPTGTQYF
>TRBD1|TRBV30|TRBJ1-2|.
TGTGCCCGCTCAGGGGGCGCGGTGACGGACTATGGCTACACCTTC
CARSGGAVTDYGYTF
>.|TRBV10-3|TRBJ2-6|few
TGTGCCATCAGTCTAGCATCCCTTAGCGGGGCCAACGTCCTGACTTTC
CAISLASLSGANVLTF
>.|TRBV27|TRBJ2-7|.
TGTGCCAGCAGCCCCACGGCAGGGAGCTCCTACGAGCAGTACTTC
CASSPTAGSSYEQYF
>.|TRBV7-9|TRBJ2-5|few
TGTGCCAGCAGCTTAGTGAAGGGGGGGACCTACCAAGAGACCCAGTACTTC
CASSLVKGGTYQETQYF
>.|TRBV4-3|TRBJ2-5|few
TGCGCCAGCAGCCCGTTACTGACGGACGGACCCACGGCCCAGTACTTC
CASSPLLTDGPTAQYF
>.|TRBV29-1|TRBJ1-2|.
TGCAGCGTTGACGGAGTCCATGGCTACACCTTC
CSVDGVHGYTF
>.|TRBV6-6|TRBJ2-7|once
TGTGCCAGCAGTTACGTCGGTAGCTCCTACGAGCAGTACTTC
CASSYVGSSYEQYF
>TRBD2|TRBV5-1|TRBJ2-3|.
TGCGCCAGCAGCTTGGTAGCGGGGGGACCGGTTACGCAGTATTTT
CASSLVAGGPVTQYF
>TRBD2|TRBV5-1|TRBJ2-1|.
TGCGCCAGCAGCCCGTTAGCGGGGGGCCTCAATGAGCAGTTCTTC
CASSPLAGGLNEQFF
>.|TRBV30|TRBJ1-2|.
TGTGCCTGGAGTTGGGGGGAGAACTTCTACTATGGCTACACCTTC
CAWSWGENFYYGYTF
>.|TRBV30|TRBJ2-1|.
TGTGCCTGGAGTGGAGGGAATGAGCAGTTCTTC
CAWSGGNEQFF
>.|TRBV4-1|TRBJ1-1|.
TGCGCCAGCAGCCAAGTTGGGGGAACTGAAGCTTTCTTT
CASSQVGGTEAFF
>.|TRBV15|TRBJ2-7|few
TGTGCCACCAGCAAAAGCGCTGAGGGCTCTGGCTCCTACGAGCAGTACTTC
CATSKSAEGSGSYEQYF
>.|TRBV29-1|TRBJ1-2|few
TGCAGCGTTGACAGCGGTATCTATGGCTACACCTTC
CSVDSGIYGYTF
>.|TRBV25-1|TRBJ2-2|.
TGTGCCAGCAGTGATACGGAGGGTAGCACCGGGGAGCTGTTTTTT
CASSDTEGSTGELFF
>.|TRBV9|TRBJ2-7|.
TGTGCCAGCAGCGCGGCTGCGGGGATAAGCTACGAGCAGTACTTC
CASSAAAGISYEQYF
>.|TRBV9|TRBJ2-7|few
TGTGCCAGCAGCGTAGACAGGAACTCCTACGAGCAGTACTTC
CASSVDRNSYEQYF
>TRBD1|TRBV10-3|TRBJ2-5|.
TGTGCCATCAGTAATGGGACAGGATGGTTCTGGACCCAGTACTTC
CAISNGTGWFWTQYF
>.|TRBV4-3|TRBJ2-7|.
TGCGCCAGCAGCCCGTACTCCGGGGCCTACGAGCAGTACTTC
CASSPYSGAYEQYF
>TRBD2|TRBV7-9|TRBJ2-1|.
TGTGCCAGCAGCTTCCCTAGCGGGGGGGACAATGAGCAGTTCTTC
CASSFPSGGDNEQFF
>.|TRBV27|TRBJ1-4|.
TGTGCCAGCAGAGGGCTAGGCGAAAAACTGTTTTTT
CASRGLGEKLFF
>.|TRBV5-6|TRBJ1-5|.
TGTGCCAGCAGCTTGGTCGGGGGGGCAGGTCAGCCCCAGCATTTT
CASSLVGGAGQPQHF
>.|TRBV7-9|TRBJ1-4|.
TGTGCCAGCAGTTCCCTCCTAACTAATGAAAAACTGTTTTTT
CASSSLLTNEKLFF
>.|TRBV23-1|TRBJ1-2|.
TGCGCCAGCAGTCCGACGGGTCTGAACTATGGCTACACCTTC
CASSPTGLNYGYTF
>TRBD1|TRBV7-9|TRBJ2-7|.
TGTGCCAGCAGCTTACGGTCCGCGACAGGGGGCTCCGAGCAGTACTTC
CASSLRSATGGSEQYF
>TRBD2|TRBV29-1|TRBJ2-3|.
TGCAGCGTTGAAGGACTAGCGGCCACAGATACGCAGTATTTT
CSVEGLAATDTQYF
>TRBD1|TRBV29-1|TRBJ2-3|.
TGCAGCGTGCCGGGACAGGGAATGGAAACGCAGTATTTT
CSVPGQGMETQYF
>.|TRBV7-2|TRBJ1-6|.
TGTGCCAGCAGCTTAGCTGGGGGCAGTCTTAATTCACCCCTCCACTTT
CASSLAGGSLNSPLHF
>TRBD2|TRBV6-5|TRBJ2-3|.
TGTGCCATGGGAAGCGGGGACACAGATACGCAGTATTTT
CAMGSGDTDTQYF
>.|TRBV29-1|TRBJ1-1|.
TGCAGCGTTGAGGGGACTGAAGCTTTCTTT
CSVEGTEAFF
>TRBD1|TRBV13|TRBJ1-3|.
TGTGCCAGCAGGCCAAAGGGGGCGTCTGGAAACACCATATATTTT
CASRPKGASGNTIYF
>.|TRBV30|TRBJ1-1|.
TGTGCCTGGGCCCCTAACACTGAAGCTTTCTTT
CAWAPNTEAFF
>TRBD1|TRBV11-2|TRBJ1-1|hyperexpanded
TGTGCCAGCAGCTTAGCCGGGACAGAATACATGAACACTGAAGCTTTCTTT
CASSLAGTEYMNTEAFF
>.|TRBV25-1|TRBJ1-6|.
TGTGCCAGCAGTGATAAAGGGAGCCGTTCACCCCTCCACTTT
CASSDKGSRSPLHF
>.|TRBV6-5|TRBJ1-2|few
TGTGCCAGCAGTTACTCACAGGACTATGGCTACACCTTC
CASSYSQDYGYTF
>TRBD2|TRBV7-8|TRBJ2-5|.
TGTGCCAGCAGCGGCGGACTAGCGGGGGGGAGTGGGGAGACCCAGTACTTC
CASSGGLAGGSGETQYF
>TRBD1|TRBV30|TRBJ1-2|.
TGTGCCAGTCTGACAGGGCTGTCCTATGGCTACACCTTC
CASLTGLSYGYTF
>.|TRBV30|TRBJ2-1|once
TGTGCCTGGAGTGTAATGTCCACACCCTACAATGAGCAGTTCTTC
CAWSVMSTPYNEQFF
>.|TRBV29-1|TRBJ2-7|.
TGCAGCGTTGTCTCCCCGGACGGTGGGGTCCACGAGCAGTACTTC
CSVVSPDGGVHEQYF
>.|TRBV29-1|TRBJ2-7|.
TGCAGCGTTGAAGACGTCGGGGCCAGCTCCTACGAGCAGTACTTC
CSVEDVGASSYEQYF
>.|TRBV30|TRBJ2-1|.
TGTGCCTGGAGTGTACCCAGGGACCAGCAGTTCTTC
CAWSVPRDQQFF
>.|TRBV27|TRBJ1-2|.
TGTGCCAGCAGTACGACAGTCGGCCTCAGAGGCTACACCTTC
CASSTTVGLRGYTF
>.|TRBV15|TRBJ1-5|.
TGTGCCACCAGCAGAGATCGCGGAGACAATCAGCCCCAGCATTTT
CATSRDRGDNQPQHF
>.|TRBV29-1|TRBJ1-1|.
TGCAGCGCTTTCAGTCGGGGCGAAGCTTTCTTT
CSAFSRGEAFF
>TRBD1|TRBV30|TRBJ1-1|.
TGTGCCTGGGGTATAGGACAGGGTGGTACTGAAGCTTTCTTT
CAWGIGQGGTEAFF
>.|TRBV19|TRBJ2-1|.
TGTGCCAGTAGTAATTGGGGGAATGAGCAGTTCTTC
CASSNWGNEQFF